Below, 27 T cell receptor beta chains from the same sample are listed, as sequenced in a study of CD8 T cells in Susac syndrome. Random hexamers were used to reverse transcribe 0.5 to 1 ug of RNA. From the immunoSEQ multiplex PCR reads, TCRdb called clonotypes with MiXCR, one entry per CDR3 protein. The table includes 150,000 to 160,000 distinct CDR3 sequences, nearly 97% detected once. Sequenced sample: CD8+ T cells from PBMCs. The receptors come from a human donor with multiple sclerosis.

J is TRBJ2-1 and V is TRBV13; the match to TRBD2 covers 9 bases. The germline V gene encodes CDR1 PRHDT and CDR2 FYEKMQ (reference sequence). Losses at the gene ends were 9 bases for V and 6 bases for J; bases not matched to a gene: 9. This CDR3 is 14 amino acids long. The DNA of the CDR3 is TGTGCCAGTGTCCAGCGGGGGGTCCCCAATGAGCAGTTCTTC. This gives the protein CASVQRGVPNEQFF.

The chain uses TRBV9 and TRBJ2-1; perhaps TRBD2 as D (6 bases). V lost 0 bases to trimming and J lost 4 bases, with 14 bases between them. CDR1 SGDLS and CDR2 YYNGEE come from the germline V gene. The CDR3 runs 16 residues. For the CDR3, the DNA is TGTGCCAGCAGCGTAGCTGGTGGGGGGTTGTACAATGAGCAGTTCTTC. This codes for CASSVAGGGLYNEQFF.

The V gene is TRBV3-1, the J gene TRBJ2-2; a possible D gene is TRBD1 (6 bases). The germline V gene has CDR1 LGHDT and CDR2 YNNKEL (reference sequence). The CDR3 is 16 amino acids. V was cut by 0 bases and J by 7 bases, with 15 bases left in between. The CDR3 coding sequence is TGTGCCAGCAGCCAAGATTTTGGGCCAGGGGACGGGGAGCTGTTTTTT. Encoded protein: CASSQDFGPGDGELFF. The complete variable domain, with remaining parts taken from reference TRBV3-1 and TRBJ2-2, reads DTAVSQTPKYLVTQMGNDKSIKCEQNLGHDTMYWYKQDSKKFLKIMFSYNNKELIINETVPNRFSPKSPDKAHLNLHINSLELGDSAVYFCASSQDFGPGDGELFFGEGSRLTVL.

The chain joins TRBV20-1 to TRBJ2-2; no reliable D call. V was cut by 6 bases and J by 7 bases, with 12 bases left in between. Germline loops: CDR1 DFQATT, CDR2 SNEGSKA (reference sequence). The CDR3 extends over 12 amino acids. The CDR3 reads CSANNGLGELFF. CDR3 coding DNA: TGCAGTGCCAATAACGGGCTCGGGGAGCTGTTTTTT.

This chain connects TRBV27 to TRBJ1-1; 9 bases agree with TRBD1. The germline CDR1 and CDR2 sequences are MNHEY and SMNVEV (reference sequence). J was trimmed by 4 bases and V by 3 bases; bases with no gene match: 21. CDR3 length: 20 residues. CDR3 in amino acids: CASSFSLWSGQGGVGTEAFF. In DNA form, the CDR3 reads TGTGCCAGCAGTTTCAGCCTCTGGTCGGGACAGGGTGGAGTTGGCACTGAAGCTTTCTTT.

The genes are TRBV3-1 and TRBJ1-1; D unclear. Germline CDR1 is LGHDT and CDR2 is YNNKEL (reference sequence). V was clipped by 1 base and J by 5 bases, with 5 bases between them. The CDR3 loop spans 12 amino acids. Written as DNA, the CDR3 is TGTGCCAGCAGCCAAGGAGAGACTGAAGCTTTCTTT. Encoded protein: CASSQGETEAFF.

J is TRBJ2-3 and V is TRBV2; D may be TRBD2 (6 bases). The CDR3 spans 15 residues. Germline loops: CDR1 SNHLY, CDR2 FYNNEI. V gave up 6 bases and J gave up 2 bases, with 15 bases separating them. For the CDR3, the DNA is TGTGCCAGCAGCGAAAAGACTAGTACCACAGATACGCAGTATTTT. Amino acids: CASSEKTSTTDTQYF.

The gene calls are TRBV30 and TRBJ1-1, with D tentatively TRBD1 (5 bases). V lost 4 bases to trimming and J lost 5 bases, with 14 bases between them. This CDR3 has 13 residues. The V gene's germline CDR1 is GTSNPN and CDR2 SVGIG (reference sequence). DNA of the CDR3: TGTGCCTGGACCCTACACGGGGGGACTGAAGCTTTCTTT. Translating it yields CAWTLHGGTEAFF.

The chain uses TRBV27 and TRBJ1-1; the D is unclear. CDR1 is MNHEY and CDR2 is SMNVEV in the germline V gene (reference sequence). V was clipped by 3 bases and J by 2 bases, with 7 bases between them. The CDR3 covers 13 residues. CDR3 region: CASSFSRNTEAFF. CDR3 bases: TGTGCCAGCAGTTTCTCCCGTAACACTGAAGCTTTCTTT.

The chain carries TRBV11-2 and TRBJ2-7, with D unclear. From germline, CDR1 is SGHAT and CDR2 FQNNGV. Trimming cost V 3 bases and J 5 bases, with 2 bases left between them. This CDR3 contains 10 residues. The CDR3 sequence is CASSFHEQYF. The CDR3 bases are TGTGCCAGCAGCTTCCACGAGCAGTACTTC.

The chain recombines TRBV2 with TRBJ1-5; TRBD1 agrees at 7 bases. This CDR3 is built from 14 residues. J was trimmed by 5 bases and V by 7 bases; bases with no gene match: 8. Germline lookup yields CDR1 SNHLY and CDR2 FYNNEI. As DNA, the CDR3 is TGTGCCAGCAAGAACAGGGGAGGTTATCAGCCCCAGCATTTT. Translating gives CASKNRGGYQPQHF.

Here the CDR3 DNA reads TGTGCCAGCAGTGCAGCAGGGGAGGGTGGCTACACCTTC. This encodes CASSAAGEGGYTF. The rearrangement uses TRBV25-1 and TRBJ1-2; TRBD1 might be the D (6 bases). Germline CDR1 MGHDK, CDR2 SYGVNS. The CDR3 runs to 13 residues. V was pared by 4 bases and J by 7 bases, with 13 bases between.

V and J are TRBV20-1 and TRBJ2-5; weak D call: TRBD2 (6 bases). Germline V gene data show CDR1 as DFQATT and CDR2 as SNEGSKA (reference sequence). The CDR3 totals 15 residues. The germline V and J ends were trimmed by 0 bases and 5 bases, with 16 bases remaining between them. The CDR3 DNA sequence: TGCAGTGCTAGAGATAGGGACTCCTCCCGGGAGACCCAGTACTTC. This sequence encodes CSARDRDSSRETQYF.

The CDR3 DNA sequence: TGTGCCAGCAGCGTAGTCGGACAGGGTGTAGATACGCAGTATTTT. This encodes CASSVVGQGVDTQYF. V and J are TRBV9 and TRBJ2-3; 8 bases map to TRBD1. The CDR3 has 15 amino acids. Germline CDR1 and CDR2: SGDLS and YYNGEE. After removal of 0 bases from V and 5 bases from J, the junction contained 5 bases not matched to a gene.

The V gene is TRBV15, the J gene TRBJ2-1; D gene ambiguous. Germline values: CDR1 LNHNV, CDR2 YYDKDF (reference sequence). Between the trimmed V and J ends, which lost 9 bases and 9 bases, there was a span of 21 bases. This CDR3 spans 14 amino acids. The CDR3 nucleotides are TGTGCCACTGTGCTAGGAATCGGTGTGGGTGAGCAGTTCTTC. Its protein product is CATVLGIGVGEQFF.

V usage is TRBV24-1 and J usage is TRBJ2-1, with unresolved D. CDR1 and CDR2 from the germline V gene are KGHDR and SFDVKD. V lost 6 bases, J lost 7 bases, and 9 bases lay in between. CDR3 length: 12 residues. The CDR3 DNA is TGTGCCACCAGTTTCGCAGATAATGAGCAGTTCTTC. Residues: CATSFADNEQFF.

In its sample, this clonotype was seen once. The chain uses TRBV12-3 or TRBV12-4 and TRBJ2-7, with 7 bases identical to TRBD1. The trim removed 1 base at V and 5 bases at J, leaving 2 bases unmatched. The CDR3 extends over 13 amino acids. Here the CDR3 reads CASSLGQGNEQYF. The CDR3 bases are TGTGCCAGCAGTTTAGGACAGGGCAACGAGCAGTACTTC.

This chain connects TRBV29-1 to TRBJ2-1, with a possible D match to TRBD2 (7 bases). The CDR3 has 11 residues. Trimming removed 7 bases at V and 6 bases at J, with 10 bases between. The germline V gene has CDR1 SQVTM and CDR2 ANQGSEA. As DNA, the CDR3 is TGCAGCGCGCGGGGGCCCAATGAGCAGTTCTTC. Translated: CSARGPNEQFF.

This clonotype was counted once. This chain uses TRBV15 with TRBJ2-3; tentatively, D is TRBD1 or TRBD2 (6 bases each). This CDR3 spans 13 amino acids. Per the germline V gene, CDR1 is LNHNV and CDR2 is YYDKDF (reference sequence). V lost 7 bases, J lost 2 bases, and 10 bases lay in between. The CDR3 reads CATTGAATDTQYF. The CDR3 region has the DNA TGTGCCACCACGGGGGCGGCCACAGATACGCAGTATTTT.

The CDR3 sequence: CSAPLGTQYF. In DNA form, the CDR3 reads TGCAGTGCCCCCCTGGGTACGCAGTATTTT. The chain employs TRBV20-1 and TRBJ2-3; D is ambiguous. Trimming shortened V by 6 bases and J by 8 bases, and 9 bases separated the two germline ends. Germline loops: CDR1 DFQATT, CDR2 SNEGSKA (reference sequence). The CDR3 has 10 residues.

The rearrangement joins TRBV19 to TRBJ2-7; D ambiguous. This CDR3 has 13 amino acids. V was trimmed by 10 bases and J by 6 bases, leaving 19 bases between them. Germline V gene lookup returns CDR1 LNHDA and CDR2 SQIVND (reference sequence). The CDR3 DNA is TGTGCCACCTCGAATTCAGGATGGTCCGAGCAGTACGTC. Amino acid sequence: CATSNSGWSEQYV.

The chain couples TRBV12-3 or TRBV12-4 to TRBJ1-2; D is uncertain. V was shortened by 2 bases and J by 0 bases, with 4 bases between the two germline ends. The CDR3 is made up of 13 amino acids. The CDR3 sequence is CASSLRSNYGYTF. CDR3 nucleotide sequence: TGTGCCAGCAGTTTAAGGTCTAACTATGGCTACACCTTC.

Here the CDR3 DNA reads TGTGCCAGCAGCGAGGTAGGGTTCACTGAAGCTTTCTTT. Translation gives CASSEVGFTEAFF. The chain uses TRBV3-1 and TRBJ1-1; D gene unclear. The CDR3 sequence is 13 residues long. CDR1 is LGHDT and CDR2 is YNNKEL in the germline V gene (reference sequence). V was pared by 5 bases and J by 4 bases, with 11 bases between.

The chain has TRBV29-1 and TRBJ1-5; D gene ambiguous. CDR1 is SQVTM and CDR2 is ANQGSEA in the germline V gene. The CDR3 contains 14 residues. Trimming removed 6 bases from V and 1 base from J, with 13 bases in between. The CDR3 reads CSVQTGSSNQPQHF. CDR3 DNA sequence: TGCAGCGTCCAAACTGGTTCCAGCAATCAGCCCCAGCATTTT.

V gene TRBV7-9 combines with J gene TRBJ2-7, with 9 nucleotides matching TRBD1. V shed 5 bases and J 5 bases; nucleotides not matched to a gene: 7. This CDR3 is 14 amino acids long. Germline CDR1 is SEHNR and CDR2 is FQNEAQ (reference sequence). CDR3 bases: TGTGCCAGCAGCCCGTGGGACAGGGTGAACGAGCAGTACTTC. This codes for CASSPWDRVNEQYF. The whole variable domain, remainder taken from reference TRBV7-9 and TRBJ2-7, is DTGVSQNPRHKITKRGQNVTFRCDPISEHNRLYWYRQTLGQGPEFLTYFQNEAQLEKSRLLSDRFSAERPKGSFSTLEIQRTEQGDSAMYLCASSPWDRVNEQYFGPGTRLTVT.

In this sample, this clonotype turned up once. V and J are TRBV3-1 and TRBJ1-1, with D unresolved. V lost 1 base and J 2 bases, leaving 20 bases between the germline ends. Germline values: CDR1 LGHDT, CDR2 YNNKEL (reference sequence). CDR3 length equals 18 residues. In DNA form, the CDR3 reads TGTGCCAGCAGCCAAGGATCAGTCATGGCCAGACTTAACACTGAAGCTTTCTTT. As protein: CASSQGSVMARLNTEAFF.

The V and J genes are TRBV29-1 and TRBJ1-2; the match to TRBD1 covers 9 bases. This CDR3 is 12 amino acids long. Per germline, CDR1 SQVTM and CDR2 ANQGSEA. The CDR3 sequence: CTVGQGIYGYTF. CDR3 coding DNA: TGCACCGTGGGACAGGGCATCTATGGCTACACCTTC.